Shown below are 8 T cell receptor beta chains from a single sample sequenced in a study of blood T cell repertoires in COVID-19. Some clones are missing from TCRdb's copy, which holds only in-frame ones; the method was immunoSEQ multiplex PCR. The profile covers fewer than 250,000 clones, with roughly 84% appearing a single time and approximately 3% taken by the ten largest. The sample consisted of PBMCs or T cells enriched from blood (not recorded which). The source of these receptors is a woman aged 30 to 39 who had been exposed to COVID-19.

This chain connects TRBV5-1 to TRBJ1-6; possible D gene TRBD1, 6 bases. Germline values: CDR1 SGHRS, CDR2 YFSETQ. The ends were cut back, 3 bases at V and 2 bases at J, with 12 bases in the middle. CDR3 length: 16 amino acids. The CDR3 protein is CASSYHRDAYNSPLHF. The CDR3, as DNA: TGCGCCAGCAGCTACCACAGGGACGCCTATAATTCACCCCTCCACTTT. The entire variable domain, with the rest obtained from reference TRBV5-1 and TRBJ1-6, is as follows: KAGVTQTPRYLIKTRGQQVTLSCSPISGHRSVSWYQQTPGQGLQFLFEYFSETQRNKGNFPGRFSGRQFSNSRSEMNVSTLELGDSALYLCASSYHRDAYNSPLHFGNGTRLTVT.

This rearrangement joins TRBV24-1 to TRBJ2-1; TRBD1 is a possible D gene (5 bases). The V end was cut by 3 bases, the J end by 0 bases, with 8 bases between. The CDR3 is made up of 15 amino acids. Germline V gives CDR1 KGHDR, CDR2 SFDVKD. The CDR3, as DNA: TGTGCCACCAGTGATGCCCAGGGCTCCTACAATGAGCAGTTCTTC. Protein: CATSDAQGSYNEQFF.

The chain employs TRBV6-2 or TRBV6-3 and TRBJ2-5; 7 bases fit TRBD1. This CDR3 spans 14 amino acids. V gave up 6 bases and J gave up 4 bases; unmatched junction bases: 8. CDR1 is MNHEY, CDR2 SVGEGT, per germline. The CDR3 loop reads CASSDRDPPETQYF. The CDR3 nucleotides read TGTGCCAGCAGCGACAGGGATCCCCCAGAGACCCAGTACTTC.

This sequence joins TRBV10-3 and TRBJ2-3; TRBD2 matches at 11 bases. Per the germline V gene, CDR1 is ENHRY and CDR2 is SYGVKD. The V and J ends lost 5 bases and 3 bases, in that order; junction bases with no gene match: 1. The CDR3 has 14 residues. The CDR3 sequence: CAISRLAGTDTQYF. The DNA of the CDR3 is TGTGCCATCAGTCGACTAGCGGGGACAGATACGCAGTATTTT.

The chain uses TRBV7-9 and TRBJ1-2; 7 nucleotides match TRBD1. CDR1 is SEHNR and CDR2 is FQNEAQ in the germline V gene (reference sequence). Trimming removed 5 bases from V and 0 bases from J; junction bases left unmatched: 9. This CDR3 contains 16 residues. In DNA form, the CDR3 reads TGTGCCAGCAGCAGGACGACAGGGAACGCTAACTATGGCTACACCTTC. Its protein is CASSRTTGNANYGYTF.

V and J are TRBV15 and TRBJ1-4; D possibly corresponds to TRBD1 (6 bases). The ends were cut back, 5 bases at V and 1 base at J, with 14 bases in the middle. The CDR3 extends over 16 amino acids. CDR1 is LNHNV and CDR2 is YYDKDF in the germline V gene (reference sequence). This CDR3 reads CATSRGGARTNEKLFF. DNA for the CDR3: TGTGCCACCAGCCGGGGGGGCGCGAGAACTAATGAAAAACTGTTTTTT. The full variable domain, with the rest looked up from reference TRBV15 and TRBJ1-4, is DAMVIQNPRYQVTQFGKPVTLSCSQTLNHNVMYWYQQKSSQAPKLLFHYYDKDFNNEADTPDNFQSRRPNTSFCFLDIRSPGLGDTAMYLCATSRGGARTNEKLFFGSGTQLSVL.

The V gene is TRBV5-1, the J gene TRBJ1-1, with D possibly matching TRBD1 (5 bases). V was cut by 1 base and J by 5 bases, with 15 bases left in between. Per germline, CDR1 SGHRS and CDR2 YFSETQ. The CDR3 has 15 residues. This chain's CDR3 is CASSLLSRGGTEAFF. The CDR3 nucleotides read TGCGCCAGCAGCTTGCTCAGTAGGGGTGGGACTGAAGCTTTCTTT.

This clone was seen just once. The chain has TRBV24-1 and TRBJ2-5; 9 bases are a match to TRBD1. Germline assignment: CDR1 KGHDR and CDR2 SFDVKD. With 5 bases clipped from V and 5 bases from J, the junction kept 8 bases outside the gene matches. The CDR3 has 15 residues. DNA of the CDR3: TGTGCCACCAGTGCGCCGGACAGGGGTGACGAGACCCAGTACTTC. Encoded protein: CATSAPDRGDETQYF.